A single sample gave rise to the 18 T cell receptor beta chains below, sequenced in a study of blood T cells in healthy people across ages. For the second PCR, which ran for 7 to 11 cycles, a sample-barcoded 5' primer and a J-beta primer mix were used. In TCRdb, the 5' RACE reads were re-called with MiXCR into one record per CDR3 protein. Of fewer than 1,200,000 distinct CDR3 sequences detected, approximately 26% appear once; the ten largest clones hold approximately 0.71%. The same specimen was also included in a second study, on T cells of mothers and their children.

Sequencing was performed on blood. The receptors were sampled from a girl aged 2 to 10 in good health.

The chain couples TRBV6-1 to TRBJ2-5; D not certain. This CDR3 is 14 amino acids long. From germline, CDR1 is MNHNS and CDR2 SASEGT. V lost 0 bases to trimming and J lost 5 bases, with 10 bases between them. The CDR3 protein is CASSEANLDETQYF. The CDR3 nucleotides are TGTGCCAGCAGTGAAGCGAACTTGGATGAGACCCAGTACTTC.

This clonotype was recorded a few times. This chain uses TRBV28 with TRBJ2-5; 8 bases fit TRBD1. The length of the CDR3 is 15 residues. Germline CDR1 MDHEN, CDR2 SYDVKM. V was clipped by 8 bases and J by 5 bases; unmatched bases: 13. The CDR3 is CASLPRAGGQETQYF. The CDR3 nucleotides read TGTGCCAGCCTACCCCGGGCAGGGGGCCAGGAGACCCAGTACTTC.

This chain links TRBV6-2 or TRBV6-3 with TRBJ2-5; possible D gene TRBD1, 6 bases. TRBJ2-7 matches the DNA end more closely, so the J call is doubtful. The CDR3 is 13 amino acids. CDR1 and CDR2 from the germline V gene are MNHEY and SVGEGT. The CDR3 DNA reads as TGTGCCAGCCGAGTCGTAGGGGGAAACGAGCAGTACTTC. Translation gives CASRVVGGNEQYF.

This clonotype was counted between two and nine times. The J gene is TRBJ1-4, the V gene TRBV20-1, with no clear D. Germline V gene lookup returns CDR1 DFQATT and CDR2 SNEGSKA (reference sequence). Trimming took off 7 bases at V and 0 bases at J, with 6 bases between the two ends. The CDR3 is made up of 12 amino acids. This CDR3 reads CSVAATNEKLFF. DNA of the CDR3: TGCAGTGTAGCGGCAACTAATGAAAAACTGTTTTTT.

V gene TRBV7-2 combines with J gene TRBJ2-3, with D perhaps TRBD1 (5 bases). The CDR3 runs to 15 residues. The germline V and J ends were trimmed by 2 bases and 2 bases, with 11 bases remaining between them. Germline V lookup: CDR1 SGHTA, CDR2 FQGNSA. The CDR3 DNA is TGTGCCAGCAGCTTACTCCGACAGTCCACAGATACGCAGTATTTT. Its translation is CASSLLRQSTDTQYF.

This clonotype was seen a few times. The J gene is TRBJ2-5, the V gene TRBV4-1, with TRBD2 matching 8 bases. CDR1 and CDR2 (germline): MGHRA, YSYEKL. CDR3 length equals 15 residues. V dropped 2 bases and J dropped 2; count of bases not matched to a gene: 4. CDR3 region: CASSQPTSAQETQYF. CDR3 sequence (DNA): TGCGCCAGCAGCCAACCGACTAGCGCGCAAGAGACCCAGTACTTC.

This rearrangement joins TRBV29-1 to TRBJ1-1, with 7 bases lining up with TRBD1. There are 14 residues in the CDR3. Germline V gene sequence: CDR1 SQVTM, CDR2 ANQGSEA. With 4 bases clipped from V and 4 bases from J, the junction kept 9 bases outside the gene matches. CDR3 nucleotides: TGCAGCGTTGTAGTACAGGGGAAAGCCACTGAAGCTTTCTTT. Translated, it gives CSVVVQGKATEAFF. The complete variable domain, with remaining parts taken from reference TRBV29-1 and TRBJ1-1, reads SAVISQKPSRDICQRGTSLTIQCQVDSQVTMMFWYRQQPGQSLTLIATANQGSEATYESGFVIDKFPISRPNLTFSTLTVSNMSPEDSSIYLCSVVVQGKATEAFFGQGTRLTVV.

This clonotype was recorded a few times. One end of the junction does not line up with germline, which may come from a read error. The rearrangement links TRBV12-5 to TRBJ1-4, with D unclear. CDR1 and CDR2 from the germline V gene are LGHNT and FRNRAP. CDR3 length: 15 amino acids. The CDR3 spells CASGLGEQANEKLFF. CDR3 in DNA: TGTGCTAGTGGTCTCGGAGAGCAGGCTAATGAGAAACTGTTTTTT.

V and J are TRBV7-9 and TRBJ1-1; D remains unclear. This CDR3 has 13 amino acids. CDR1 SEHNR and CDR2 FQNEAQ come from the germline V gene (reference sequence). The germline V and J ends were trimmed by 2 bases and 6 bases, with 10 bases remaining between them. The CDR3 here is CASSLLAPPEAFF. The CDR3 nucleotides are TGTGCCAGCAGCTTACTGGCCCCCCCTGAAGCTTTCTTT.

This clonotype showed up just a few times. The germline gene is not matched at one end of the junction; a read error may be the cause. The chain joins TRBV12-3 or TRBV12-4 to TRBJ2-1; 9 bases are shared with TRBD2. This CDR3 region has 17 residues. The CDR3 is CAGSLVVRLAVSNEQFF. The CDR3 coding sequence is TGTGCCGGCAGTTTGGTTGTGCGACTAGCGGTGTCAAATGAGCAGTTCTTC.

The chain joins TRBV5-1 to TRBJ2-3; TRBD1 matches 10 bases. V was pared by 4 bases and J by 8 bases, with 7 bases of the junction left unmatched. Germline V lookup: CDR1 SGHRS, CDR2 YFSETQ. CDR3 length: 14 residues. CDR3 DNA: TGCGCCAGCAGCCAGGGACAGGGGAGGGTTACGCAGTATTTT. Amino acid sequence: CASSQGQGRVTQYF. Supplemented by reference TRBV5-1 and TRBJ2-3, the full variable domain reads KAGVTQTPRYLIKTRGQQVTLSCSPISGHRSVSWYQQTPGQGLQFLFEYFSETQRNKGNFPGRFSGRQFSNSRSEMNVSTLELGDSALYLCASSQGQGRVTQYFGPGTRLTVL.

The chain combines TRBV29-1 with TRBJ2-5; D is unresolved. V was shortened by 5 bases and J by 4 bases, with 14 bases between the two germline ends. The CDR3 loop spans 13 amino acids. Looked up from germline, CDR1 is SQVTM and CDR2 is ANQGSEA. DNA for the CDR3: TGCAGCGTTTCGTGGGGTGTTCGAGAGACCCAGTACTTC. Its protein is CSVSWGVRETQYF. The entire variable domain, with the rest obtained from reference TRBV29-1 and TRBJ2-5, is as follows: SAVISQKPSRDICQRGTSLTIQCQVDSQVTMMFWYRQQPGQSLTLIATANQGSEATYESGFVIDKFPISRPNLTFSTLTVSNMSPEDSSIYLCSVSWGVRETQYFGPGTRLLVL.

The rearrangement links TRBV6-1 to TRBJ2-3; 9 positions agree with TRBD1. Unmatched junction bases numbered 5, after V lost 6 bases and J lost 1 base. The CDR3 covers 15 residues. Germline assignment: CDR1 MNHNS and CDR2 SASEGT. The CDR3 protein is CASRNRGPGTDTQYF. The CDR3 region has the DNA TGTGCCAGCAGAAACAGGGGGCCCGGCACAGATACGCAGTATTTT.

On this clonotype itself: The germline gene is not matched at one end of the junction; a read error may be the cause. This rearrangement joins TRBV20-1 to TRBJ1-2; possible D gene TRBD1, 5 bases. Germline loops: CDR1 DFQATT, CDR2 SNEGSKA (reference sequence). The CDR3 length is 14 residues. CDR3 nucleotide sequence: TGCAGTGCGCTTTCCGGGACTACCACGGGTGGCTGCACCTTC. Protein sequence: CSALSGTTTGGCTF.

This clonotype was detected many times. J is TRBJ2-6 and V is TRBV29-1; D is uncertain. V was cut by 2 bases and J by 0 bases, with 2 bases left in between. Germline V lookup: CDR1 SQVTM, CDR2 ANQGSEA. The CDR3 has 13 amino acids. As DNA, the CDR3 is TGCAGCGTTGAAATCTCTGGGGCCAACGTCCTGACTTTC. This codes for CSVEISGANVLTF.

This clonotype has more than one count but fewer than ten. This chain joins TRBV5-1 and TRBJ2-6; D is possibly TRBD1 (6 bases). V lost 0 bases to trimming and J lost 4 bases, with 11 bases between them. The CDR3 has 16 amino acids. The germline CDR1 and CDR2 sequences are SGHRS and YFSETQ. The CDR3 DNA follows: TGCGCCAGCAGCTTGGATCTGGGGGCCGGGGCCAACGTCCTGACTTTC. Translated: CASSLDLGAGANVLTF.

This clonotype appeared a few times. This rearrangement joins TRBV10-3 to TRBJ1-1; TRBD1 aligns across 8 bases. CDR1 ENHRY and CDR2 SYGVKD come from the germline V gene. The CDR3 has 11 residues. Trimming at V came to 10 bases and at J to 8 bases, leaving 6 bases not matched to a gene. The CDR3: CATETGAEAFF. In nucleotides, the CDR3 is TGTGCCACCGAGACAGGGGCCGAAGCTTTCTTT.

This clonotype was seen a few times. The rearrangement joins TRBV20-1 to TRBJ2-7; a weak D match, TRBD2 (5 bases). Trimming cost V 6 bases and J 3 bases, with 12 bases left between them. The length of the CDR3 is 12 residues. The V gene's germline CDR1 is DFQATT and CDR2 SNEGSKA (reference sequence). The CDR3 DNA sequence: TGCAGTGCGAGCGAGGGAGACTACGAGCAGTACTTC. Encoded protein: CSASEGDYEQYF.